These 13 T cell receptor beta chains were all obtained from the same sample, sequenced in a study of blood T cells in healthy people across ages. Together with a sample-barcoded 5' primer, a J-beta primer mix was included in a second PCR lasting roughly 7 to 11 cycles. TCRdb reanalysed the 5' RACE reads using MiXCR and keeps one entry per CDR3 protein. The sample lists hundreds of thousands of distinct CDR3 sequences, under 35% occurring once. The sample consisted of blood. The receptors shown here come from a woman of 80 years or more in good health.

This rearrangement joins TRBV2 to TRBJ2-3; 7 bases match TRBD2. The CDR3 length is 13 residues. The J segment lost 2 bases and the V segment lost 9 bases, leaving 5 bases of the junction unmatched. The germline CDR1 and CDR2 sequences are SNHLY and FYNNEI. The CDR3: CARSGATTDTQYF. The CDR3, as DNA: TGTGCCAGGAGCGGGGCGACCACAGATACGCAGTATTTT.

CDR3 in DNA: TGTGCCAGCAGCGTAGGGGGAGGAGGGAAGGGAAGTGAAGCTTTCTTT. It specifies CASSVGGGGKGSEAFF. This chain connects TRBV9 to TRBJ1-1; no reliable D call. V shed 0 bases and J shed 7 bases, with 19 bases lying between them. This CDR3 contains 16 residues. The germline V gene has CDR1 SGDLS and CDR2 YYNGEE. The entire variable domain, with the rest obtained from reference TRBV9 and TRBJ1-1, is as follows: DSGVTQTPKHLITATGQRVTLRCSPRSGDLSVYWYQQSLDQGLQFLIQYYNGEERAKGNILERFSAQQFPDLHSELNLSSLELGDSALYFCASSVGGGGKGSEAFFGQGTRLTVV.

At least ten counts were recorded for this clonotype. The rearrangement uses TRBV5-1 and TRBJ2-1; TRBD2 matches 9 bases. Germline CDR1 reads SGHRS; CDR2 reads YFSETQ. This CDR3 has 16 amino acids. Losses at the gene ends were 7 bases for V and 2 bases for J; bases not matched to a gene: 10. DNA of the CDR3: TGCGCCAGCGGCACTAAAGCGGGGGGTGCCTACAATGAGCAGTTCTTC. The encoded protein is CASGTKAGGAYNEQFF. Drawing the rest from reference TRBV5-1 and TRBJ2-1, the complete variable domain is KAGVTQTPRYLIKTRGQQVTLSCSPISGHRSVSWYQQTPGQGLQFLFEYFSETQRNKGNFPGRFSGRQFSNSRSEMNVSTLELGDSALYLCASGTKAGGAYNEQFFGPGTRLTVL.

This clonotype was detected ten times or more. V is TRBV5-5 and J is TRBJ2-1, with TRBD2 matching 7 bases. Trimming cost V 0 bases and J 4 bases; bases outside gene matches: 4. CDR3 length equals 15 residues. CDR1 is SGHKS and CDR2 is YYEKEE in the germline V gene (reference sequence). The CDR3 reads CASSLALASYNEQFF. CDR3 sequence (DNA): TGTGCCAGCAGCTTGGCACTAGCGTCATACAATGAGCAGTTCTTC.

This clonotype was picked up many times. The genes are TRBV6-5 and TRBJ2-1; 7 bases are a match to TRBD1. Germline assignment: CDR1 MNHEY and CDR2 SVGAGI. CDR3 size: 14 residues. The ends lost 6 bases at V and 7 bases at J; junction bases unmatched: 9. This CDR3 reads CASRTGLAWNEQFF. The CDR3 nucleotides read TGTGCCAGCAGGACAGGGTTGGCTTGGAATGAGCAGTTCTTC.

The sample holds many counts of this clonotype. The chain employs TRBV20-1 and TRBJ1-2; D possibly corresponds to TRBD1 (6 bases). Trimming shortened V by 4 bases and J by 4 bases, and 13 bases separated the two germline ends. This CDR3 is built from 13 residues. The V gene's germline CDR1 is DFQATT and CDR2 SNEGSKA (reference sequence). CDR3 in DNA: TGCAGTGCTACCGGAGGGGGATCCTATGGCTACACCTTC. This gives the protein CSATGGGSYGYTF.

This clonotype was seen repeatedly, ten times or more. This chain uses TRBV24-1 with TRBJ2-7; a weak D match, TRBD2 (9 bases). The CDR3 contains 20 residues. Germline V gene lookup returns CDR1 KGHDR and CDR2 SFDVKD. V gave up 1 base and J gave up 0 bases, with 24 bases separating them. CDR3 bases: TGTGCCACCAGTGATTTTAGCGGGGGACAGGTGTCTACCCACTCCTACGAGCAGTACTTC. It yields the protein CATSDFSGGQVSTHSYEQYF.

This clonotype was detected only a few times. The chain has TRBV20-1 and TRBJ2-2; TRBD1 aligns across 9 bases. The germline gives CDR1 DFQATT, CDR2 SNEGSKA (reference sequence). CDR3 length equals 16 residues. Trimming removed 6 bases from V and 7 bases from J; junction bases left unmatched: 15. The CDR3 sequence: CSAQDRRQGGSGELFF. The CDR3 bases are TGCAGTGCCCAAGACCGTCGACAGGGGGGGAGCGGGGAGCTGTTTTTT.

This clonotype was counted ten times or more. The chain is built from TRBV7-9 and TRBJ1-2, with D possibly matching TRBD1 (6 bases). The V end was cut by 5 bases, the J end by 8 bases, with 12 bases between. CDR3 size: 12 residues. The germline V gene has CDR1 SEHNR and CDR2 FQNEAQ (reference sequence). CDR3 sequence (DNA): TGTGCCAGCAGCGCCGAGGGGGACGGCTACACCTTC. It codes for CASSAEGDGYTF. Together with reference TRBV7-9 and TRBJ1-2, the CDR3 gives the full variable domain: DTGVSQNPRHKITKRGQNVTFRCDPISEHNRLYWYRQTLGQGPEFLTYFQNEAQLEKSRLLSDRFSAERPKGSFSTLEIQRTEQGDSAMYLCASSAEGDGYTFGSGTRLTVV.

This clonotype was observed many times. The V gene is TRBV6-5, the J gene TRBJ1-4; D might be TRBD1 (6 bases). V gave up 6 bases and J gave up 3 bases, with 17 bases separating them. The CDR3 has 16 amino acids. CDR1 is MNHEY, CDR2 SVGAGI, per germline. The CDR3 bases are TGTGCCAGCAGCCCCTTCCCACAGGGAGCTAATGAAAAACTGTTTTTT. Its protein is CASSPFPQGANEKLFF.

V gene TRBV28 combines with J gene TRBJ2-7; D unresolved. This CDR3 is 12 amino acids long. Germline V CDR1 and CDR2: MDHEN, SYDVKM. V lost 5 bases, J lost 7 bases, and 12 bases lay in between. CDR3 DNA: TGTGCCAGCAGTACCACCCTTTCGGAGCAGTACTTC. This translates into CASSTTLSEQYF.

This clonotype turned up a few times. The junction differs from germline at one of its ends, possibly a read error. The gene calls are TRBV10-3 and TRBJ1-1, with D possibly being TRBD1 (5 bases). The germline gives CDR1 ENHRY, CDR2 SYGVKD. The CDR3 sequence is 14 residues long. The CDR3 DNA sequence: TGTGCCATCAGTAAGTCCCAGGGTACCACTGAAGCTTTCTTT. It specifies CAISKSQGTTEAFF.

The table lists this clonotype with many counts. The chain combines TRBV29-1 with TRBJ2-1; D is uncertain. This CDR3 region has 11 residues. V lost 7 bases and J 9 bases, leaving 13 bases between the germline ends. Per the germline V gene, CDR1 is SQVTM and CDR2 is ANQGSEA. The CDR3 sequence: CSAPRFSEQFF. The CDR3 nucleotides read TGCAGCGCCCCTCGGTTTAGTGAGCAGTTCTTC.